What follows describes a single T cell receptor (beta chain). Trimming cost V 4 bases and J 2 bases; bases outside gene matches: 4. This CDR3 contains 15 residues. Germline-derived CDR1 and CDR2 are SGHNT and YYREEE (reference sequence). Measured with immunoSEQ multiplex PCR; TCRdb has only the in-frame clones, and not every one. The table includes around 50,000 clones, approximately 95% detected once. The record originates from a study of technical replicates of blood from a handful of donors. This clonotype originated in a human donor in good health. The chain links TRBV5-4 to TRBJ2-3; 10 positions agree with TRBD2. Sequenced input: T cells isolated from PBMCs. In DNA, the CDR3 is TGTGCCAGCAGCATGACTAGCGGGTACACAGATACGCAGTATTTT. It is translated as CASSMTSGYTDTQYF.